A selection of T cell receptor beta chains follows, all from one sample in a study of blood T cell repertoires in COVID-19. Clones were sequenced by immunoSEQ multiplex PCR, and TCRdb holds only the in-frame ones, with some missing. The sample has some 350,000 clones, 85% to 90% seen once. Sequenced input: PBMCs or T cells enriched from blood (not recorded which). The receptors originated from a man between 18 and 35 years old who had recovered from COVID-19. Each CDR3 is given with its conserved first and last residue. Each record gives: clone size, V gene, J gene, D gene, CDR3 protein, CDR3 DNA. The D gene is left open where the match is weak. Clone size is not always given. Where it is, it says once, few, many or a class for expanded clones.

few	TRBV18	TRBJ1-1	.	CASSPPTGMNTEAFF	TGTGCCAGCTCACCACCAACAGGGATGAACACTGAAGCTTTCTTT
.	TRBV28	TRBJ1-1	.	CASSVGRGGTEAFF	TGTGCCAGCAGTGTCGGAAGGGGTGGCACTGAAGCTTTCTTT
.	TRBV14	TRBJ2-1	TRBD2	CASSSTSGGLSYNEQFF	TGTGCCAGCAGCTCGACTAGCGGGGGATTGTCCTACAATGAGCAGTTCTTC
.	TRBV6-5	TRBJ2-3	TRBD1	CASRTSGGDTQYF	TGTGCCAGCAGGACATCAGGGGGAGATACGCAGTATTTT
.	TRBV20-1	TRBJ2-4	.	CSASRRTLLAKNIQYF	TGCAGTGCTAGTCGGCGGACTTTACTAGCCAAAAACATTCAGTACTTC
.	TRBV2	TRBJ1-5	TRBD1	CASRDRGNQPQHF	TGTGCCAGCAGGGACAGGGGCAATCAGCCCCAGCATTTT
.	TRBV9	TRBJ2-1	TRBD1	CASSAGGGEQFF	TGTGCCAGCAGCGCAGGGGGCGGTGAGCAGTTCTTC
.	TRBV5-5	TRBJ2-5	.	CASRDIQETQYF	TGTGCCAGCCGGGACATCCAAGAGACCCAGTACTTC
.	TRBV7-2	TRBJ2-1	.	CASSLIPVGYGEQFF	TGTGCCAGCAGCTTAATTCCGGTGGGCTACGGTGAGCAGTTCTTC
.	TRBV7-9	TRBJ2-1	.	CASSSQRVADSSYNEQFF	TGTGCCAGCAGCTCCCAACGGGTAGCGGATAGCTCCTACAATGAGCAGTTCTTC
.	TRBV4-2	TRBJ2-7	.	CASSQHPGERGPYEQYF	TGTGCCAGCAGCCAACATCCGGGGGAACGGGGACCCTACGAGCAGTACTTC
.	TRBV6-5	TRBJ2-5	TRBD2	CASRAPGGETQYF	TGTGCCAGCAGGGCCCCGGGGGGAGAGACCCAGTACTTC
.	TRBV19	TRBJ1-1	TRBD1	CASTLGQLMNTEAFF	TGTGCCAGTACCTTGGGACAGCTCATGAACACTGAAGCTTTCTTT
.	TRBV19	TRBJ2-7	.	CASSSNTGANEQYF	TGTGCCAGTAGTTCGAATACGGGAGCCAACGAGCAGTACTTC
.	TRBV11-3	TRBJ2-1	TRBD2	CASSLMAGGGNEQFF	TGTGCCAGCAGCTTAATGGCGGGAGGGGGGAATGAGCAGTTCTTC
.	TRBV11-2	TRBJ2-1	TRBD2	CASSGPSGNEQFF	TGTGCCAGCAGCGGACCTAGCGGGAATGAGCAGTTCTTC
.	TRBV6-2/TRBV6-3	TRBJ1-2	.	CASSSIEAYGYTF	TGTGCCAGCAGTTCGATAGAGGCCTATGGCTACACCTTC
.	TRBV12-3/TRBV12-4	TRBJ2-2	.	CASILGPTGELFF	TGTGCCAGCATTCTGGGGCCCACCGGGGAGCTGTTTTTT
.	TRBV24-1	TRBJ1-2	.	CATSESAGGYTF	TGTGCCACCAGTGAATCCGCCGGGGGCTACACCTTC
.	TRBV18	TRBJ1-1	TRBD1	CASSPGQGINTEAFF	TGTGCCAGCTCACCGGGACAGGGGATTAACACTGAAGCTTTCTTT
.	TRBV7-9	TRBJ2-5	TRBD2	CASSSRTSGETQYF	TGTGCCAGCAGCTCCAGGACTAGCGGGGAGACCCAGTACTTC
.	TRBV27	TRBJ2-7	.	CASSPWGQGTYEQYF	TGTGCCAGCAGTCCCTGGGGGCAGGGGACCTACGAGCAGTACTTC
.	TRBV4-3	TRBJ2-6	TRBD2	CASSQDLAGGPYGANVLTF	TGCGCCAGCAGCCAAGATCTAGCGGGAGGGCCTTATGGGGCCAACGTCCTGACTTTC
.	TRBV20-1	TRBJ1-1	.	CSASLRQELF	TGCAGTGCCAGCCTAAGACAGGAACTGTTT
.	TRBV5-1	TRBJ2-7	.	CASSLEWQAYEQYF	TGCGCCAGCAGCTTGGAATGGCAGGCCTACGAGCAGTACTTC
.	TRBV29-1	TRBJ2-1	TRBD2	CSAQAGVHNEQFF	TGCAGCGCCCAAGCGGGAGTCCACAATGAGCAGTTCTTC
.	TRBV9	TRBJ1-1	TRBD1	CASSVDSRTGGAGLSTEAFF	TGTGCCAGCAGCGTAGATTCCCGGACAGGGGGCGCCGGGTTGAGCACTGAAGCTTTCTTT
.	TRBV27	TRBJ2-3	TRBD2	CASSQPGLAGGPEDTQYF	TGTGCCAGCAGTCAGCCGGGACTAGCGGGAGGGCCAGAAGATACGCAGTATTTT
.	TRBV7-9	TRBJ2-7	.	CASSLLSRDYEQYF	TGTGCCAGCAGCTTACTCAGCAGGGACTACGAGCAGTACTTC
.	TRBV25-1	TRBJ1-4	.	CASSMRDASGEKLFF	TGTGCCAGCAGTATGCGGGACGCCTCGGGTGAAAAACTGTTTTTT
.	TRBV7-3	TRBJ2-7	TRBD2	CASSVRLAGGFEQYF	TGTGCCAGCAGCGTCCGACTAGCGGGAGGTTTCGAGCAGTACTTC
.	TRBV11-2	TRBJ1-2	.	CASSLEGGYGYTF	TGTGCCAGCAGCTTGGAGGGAGGGTATGGCTACACCTTC
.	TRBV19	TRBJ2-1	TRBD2	CASSSSGVRSYNEQFF	TGTGCCAGTAGTTCTAGCGGGGTACGATCCTACAATGAGCAGTTCTTC
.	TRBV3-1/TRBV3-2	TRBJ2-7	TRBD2	CASSPRGSGKDEQYF	TGTGCCAGCAGCCCCCGGGGTAGCGGGAAGGACGAGCAGTACTTC
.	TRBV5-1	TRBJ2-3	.	CASSLPGQFTDTQYF	TGCGCCAGCAGCTTGCCCGGACAGTTCACAGATACGCAGTATTTT
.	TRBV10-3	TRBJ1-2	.	CAISDFRGNYGYTF	TGTGCCATCAGTGATTTTAGGGGAAACTATGGCTACACCTTC
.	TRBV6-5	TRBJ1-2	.	CASAQVLNYGYTF	TGTGCCAGCGCACAGGTGCTAAACTATGGCTACACCTTC
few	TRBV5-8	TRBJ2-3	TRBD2	CASSILLGGATDTQYF	TGTGCCAGCAGCATCTTGTTGGGAGGGGCGACAGATACGCAGTATTTT
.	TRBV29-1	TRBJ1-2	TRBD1	CSVEAVQGVDGYTF	TGCAGCGTTGAGGCAGTACAGGGGGTGGATGGCTACACCTTC
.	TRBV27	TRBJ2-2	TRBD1	CASKTGLNTGELFF	TGTGCCAGCAAGACAGGGCTTAACACCGGGGAGCTGTTTTTT
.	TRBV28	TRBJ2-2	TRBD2	CATRLAGLSNTGELFF	TGTGCCACGAGACTAGCGGGCCTCTCGAACACCGGGGAGCTGTTTTTT
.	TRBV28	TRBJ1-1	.	CASKGRTEAFF	TGTGCCAGCAAAGGGAGGACTGAAGCTTTCTTT
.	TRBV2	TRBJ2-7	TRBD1	CASSEGPGTGGPYEQYF	TGTGCCAGCAGTGAAGGGCCCGGGACAGGGGGCCCCTACGAGCAGTACTTC
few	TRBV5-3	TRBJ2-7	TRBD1	CARSGIQGNEQYF	TGTGCCAGAAGCGGGATACAGGGGAACGAGCAGTACTTC
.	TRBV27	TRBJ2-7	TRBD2	CASSHQGGPYEQYF	TGTGCCAGCAGTCACCAGGGAGGGCCCTACGAGCAGTACTTC
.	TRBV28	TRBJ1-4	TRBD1	CASNQYTRDRGKLFF	TGTGCCAGCAACCAATATACGCGGGACAGGGGGAAACTGTTTTTT
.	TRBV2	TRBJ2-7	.	CAGTDSSYEQYF	TGTGCCGGAACGGACAGTTCCTACGAGCAGTACTTC
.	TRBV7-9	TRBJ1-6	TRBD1	CASSPGQGGSPLHF	TGTGCCAGCAGCCCGGGACAGGGAGGATCACCCCTCCACTTT
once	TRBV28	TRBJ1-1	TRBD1	CASTSGGLNTEAFF	TGTGCCAGCACCTCAGGGGGCTTGAACACTGAAGCTTTCTTT
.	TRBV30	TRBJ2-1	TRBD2	CAWSLSGSPFF	TGTGCCTGGAGTCTTAGCGGGAGTCCGTTCTTC
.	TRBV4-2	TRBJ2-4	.	CASSQETRSGPVNIQYF	TGTGCCAGCAGCCAAGAGACCCGGAGCGGCCCGGTAAACATTCAGTACTTC
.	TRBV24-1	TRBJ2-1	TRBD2	CATSDRGLAGLNEQFF	TGTGCCACCAGTGACCGGGGACTAGCGGGACTCAATGAGCAGTTCTTC